These 21 T cell receptor beta chains were sequenced from one sample in a study of T cell responses to AZD1222 COVID-19 vaccine. Profiled with immunoSEQ multiplex PCR; TCRdb holds only in-frame clones, not every one. The sample includes some 110,000 clones, around 94% of them seen just once. The specimen was peripheral blood, collected on day 0 of AZD1222 vaccination. All receptors derive from an adult in good health.

The chain recombines TRBV20-1 with TRBJ2-3; 12 nucleotides match TRBD2. The V gene's germline CDR1 is DFQATT and CDR2 SNEGSKA (reference sequence). The CDR3 runs to 15 residues. V was clipped by 3 bases and J by 5 bases; unmatched bases: 6. The CDR3: CSASSLAGGEDTQYF. The CDR3 nucleotides read TGCAGTGCTAGTTCCCTAGCGGGAGGGGAAGATACGCAGTATTTT.

The genes are TRBV30 and TRBJ2-2; the D is unclear. V was trimmed by 4 bases and J by 0 bases, leaving 9 bases between them. This CDR3 has 14 amino acids. Germline assignment: CDR1 GTSNPN and CDR2 SVGIG (reference sequence). CDR3 amino acids: CAWNLVANTGELFF. CDR3 nucleotide sequence: TGTGCCTGGAACTTAGTTGCGAACACCGGGGAGCTGTTTTTT.

This chain connects TRBV3-1 (or the pseudogene TRBV3-2) to TRBJ1-1; no firm D call. This CDR3 has 15 residues. Germline lookup yields CDR1 LGHDT and CDR2 YNNKEL (reference sequence). V was pared by 4 bases and J by 6 bases, with 18 bases between. This chain's CDR3 is CASSRLISRRPEAFF. DNA of the CDR3: TGTGCCAGCAGCCGCCTAATCTCCAGACGCCCTGAAGCTTTCTTT.

The V call is TRBV5-1, the J call TRBJ1-6, with D perhaps matching TRBD1 (6 bases). CDR1 SGHRS and CDR2 YFSETQ come from the germline V gene. The CDR3 spans 17 residues. The V gene lost 3 bases and the J gene lost 0 bases, with 13 bases spanning the gap. This CDR3 is CASSSRGTSSYNSPLHF. The CDR3 bases are TGCGCCAGCAGCTCACGAGGGACAAGCTCCTATAATTCACCCCTCCACTTT. Full variable domain (missing parts from reference TRBV5-1 and TRBJ1-6): KAGVTQTPRYLIKTRGQQVTLSCSPISGHRSVSWYQQTPGQGLQFLFEYFSETQRNKGNFPGRFSGRQFSNSRSEMNVSTLELGDSALYLCASSSRGTSSYNSPLHFGNGTRLTVT.

V and J are TRBV7-9 and TRBJ2-4; the D gene is possibly TRBD2 (6 bases). V lost 4 bases and J lost 6, with 16 bases in between. The V gene's germline CDR1 is SEHNR and CDR2 FQNEAQ (reference sequence). This CDR3 is built from 15 residues. The CDR3 region has the DNA TGTGCCAGCAGCTGGGAAGGGCGGGGAGTAAACATTCAGTACTTC. As protein: CASSWEGRGVNIQYF.

A single count supports this clone. The CDR3 DNA follows: TGTGCCAGCACGAACGTGGACTATGGCTACACCTTC. Its protein is CASTNVDYGYTF. The J gene is TRBJ1-2, the V gene TRBV2; D remains unclear. Germline CDR1 and CDR2: SNHLY and FYNNEI. The CDR3 covers 12 residues. Trimming cost V 7 bases and J 3 bases, with 9 bases left between them. Variable domain in full (rest from reference TRBV2 and TRBJ1-2): EPEVTQTPSHQVTQMGQEVILRCVPISNHLYFYWYRQILGQKVEFLVSFYNNEISEKSEIFDDQFSVERPDGSNFTLKIRSTKLEDSAMYFCASTNVDYGYTFGSGTRLTVV.

The chain combines TRBV7-8 with TRBJ1-1; no definite D call. V lost 7 bases and J lost 2, with 11 bases in between. The CDR3 is 13 amino acids. In germline, CDR1 is SGHVS, CDR2 FQNEAQ. The CDR3 DNA is TGTGCCAGCAAAAGGAACTTCAACACTGAAGCTTTCTTT. Its protein product is CASKRNFNTEAFF.

The chain links TRBV28 to TRBJ1-4, with 7 bases that match TRBD1. CDR3 length equals 14 residues. Germline trimming cut 3 bases from V and 8 bases from J; bases unmatched to any gene: 6. Germline lookup yields CDR1 MDHEN and CDR2 SYDVKM. The CDR3 sequence is CASSLRGGREKLFF. CDR3 DNA sequence: TGTGCCAGCAGTTTGAGAGGGGGCCGAGAAAAACTGTTTTTT.

The chain recombines TRBV7-2 with TRBJ1-3; D may be TRBD1 (5 bases). Germline V lookup: CDR1 SGHTA, CDR2 FQGNSA. This CDR3 contains 15 residues. V lost 10 bases to trimming and J lost 4 bases, with 20 bases between them. CDR3 nucleotides: TGTGCCACCGTCGCGGGGCAGGTCGGCGGAAACACCATATATTTT. Translated: CATVAGQVGGNTIYF.

The chain employs TRBV4-1 and TRBJ2-7; 7 bases align to TRBD2. V lost 0 bases to trimming and J lost 3 bases; unmatched junction nucleotides: 8. The CDR3 runs to 16 residues. Germline CDR1 reads MGHRA; CDR2 reads YSYEKL. The CDR3 sequence: CASSQDNGLGYYEQYF. The CDR3 DNA sequence: TGCGCCAGCAGCCAAGATAACGGACTAGGCTACTACGAGCAGTACTTC.

The rearrangement joins TRBV3-1 (or the pseudogene TRBV3-2) to TRBJ1-2; 7 bases map to TRBD1. Germline V gene lookup returns CDR1 LGHDT and CDR2 YNNKEL (reference sequence). CDR3 length: 14 residues. The V segment lost 4 bases and the J segment 2 bases; nucleotides outside the gene matches: 4. The CDR3 DNA reads TGTGCCAGCAGCCCCGGGACAGCCAACTATGGCTACACCTTC. Translation gives CASSPGTANYGYTF.

The V call is TRBV29-1, the J call TRBJ2-1; perhaps TRBD2 as D (5 bases). From germline, CDR1 is SQVTM and CDR2 ANQGSEA. This CDR3 has 14 residues. V gave up 5 bases and J gave up 0 bases, with 11 bases separating them. CDR3 bases: TGCAGCGTTCCGGGATGGGGCTCCTACAATGAGCAGTTCTTC. Protein product: CSVPGWGSYNEQFF.

The CDR3 loop is CASSYSPGDEQYF. In DNA, the CDR3 is TGTGCCAGCAGTTATTCACCCGGGGACGAGCAGTACTTC. The chain recombines TRBV6-5 with TRBJ2-7; perhaps TRBD2 as D (5 bases). The ends were cut back, 3 bases at V and 5 bases at J, with 11 bases in the middle. The CDR3 sequence is 13 residues long. Germline V CDR1 and CDR2: MNHEY, SVGAGI.

This clone was seen a handful of times. V is TRBV3-1 (or the pseudogene TRBV3-2) and J is TRBJ1-2; D remains unclear. V lost 1 base and J lost 4, with 4 bases in between. Germline loops: CDR1 LGHDT, CDR2 YNNKEL (reference sequence). The CDR3 runs to 12 residues. The CDR3: CASSQGGYGYTF. For the CDR3, the DNA is TGTGCCAGCAGCCAAGGAGGCTATGGCTACACCTTC.

The rearrangement uses TRBV28 and TRBJ1-2; possibly TRBD1 for D (5 bases). Germline CDR1 MDHEN, CDR2 SYDVKM. The V and J ends lost 8 bases and 0 bases respectively, with 16 bases between them. The CDR3 has 15 amino acids. CDR3 sequence reads: CASFDSRITNYGYTF. The CDR3 nucleotides are TGTGCCAGCTTTGACAGCCGAATCACTAACTATGGCTACACCTTC.

The rearrangement links TRBV28 to TRBJ2-1; D is possibly TRBD2 (5 bases). This CDR3 has 12 residues. CDR1 is MDHEN, CDR2 SYDVKM, per germline. V was pared by 4 bases and J by 9 bases, with 10 bases between. The CDR3 region is CASSSDYPEQFF. The DNA for the CDR3 is TGTGCCAGCAGTTCCGACTACCCTGAGCAGTTCTTC.

This clone was observed a single time. V usage is TRBV5-6 and J usage is TRBJ2-3; the D call may be TRBD1 or TRBD2 (6 bases each). Germline V gene sequence: CDR1 SGHDT, CDR2 YYEEEE. CDR3 size: 19 residues. Trimming left V 2 bases short and J 4 bases short, with 26 bases between. CDR3 amino acids: CASSLLTSWGAVVADTQYF. The CDR3 DNA reads as TGTGCCAGCAGCTTACTGACATCTTGGGGGGCGGTTGTGGCAGATACGCAGTATTTT.

V gene TRBV7-9 combines with J gene TRBJ2-7; TRBD2 is a possible D gene (5 bases). Trimming removed 3 bases at V and 7 bases at J, with 19 bases between. The germline CDR1 and CDR2 sequences are SEHNR and FQNEAQ (reference sequence). The CDR3 runs 15 residues. This CDR3 reads CASSLGFGKRDEQYF. CDR3 in DNA: TGTGCCAGCAGCTTGGGTTTTGGGAAGAGGGATGAGCAGTACTTC.

The chain carries TRBV28 and TRBJ2-1, with 13 bases matching TRBD2. This CDR3 contains 13 residues. CDR1 is MDHEN and CDR2 is SYDVKM in the germline V gene. V was pared by 9 bases and J by 6 bases, with 2 bases of the junction left unmatched. As DNA, the CDR3 is TGTGCCAGTGGACTAGCGGGAGTCAATGAGCAGTTCTTC. Translating gives CASGLAGVNEQFF.

The chain carries TRBV3-1 (or the pseudogene TRBV3-2) and TRBJ1-1; D unclear. Germline V gene lookup returns CDR1 LGHDT and CDR2 YNNKEL (reference sequence). With 0 bases removed from V and 1 base from J, the gap between germline ends came to 6 bases. The CDR3 consists of 14 residues. CDR3 nucleotides: TGTGCCAGCAGCCAAGATTTAGCGAACACTGAAGCTTTCTTT. Protein sequence: CASSQDLANTEAFF.

The V gene is TRBV27, the J gene TRBJ1-2; 10 bases align to TRBD1. Per germline, CDR1 MNHEY and CDR2 SMNVEV (reference sequence). This CDR3 has 15 amino acids. V was clipped by 4 bases and J by 4 bases; unmatched bases: 6. CDR3 region: CASSSGDRGGYGYTF. DNA of the CDR3: TGTGCCAGCAGTTCCGGGGACAGGGGCGGCTATGGCTACACCTTC.